Each of the 3 T cell receptor beta chains below was sequenced from the same sample in a study of blood T cell repertoires in COVID-19. Sequenced by immunoSEQ multiplex PCR; TCRdb stores in-frame clones only, minus some. The table includes 150,000 to 200,000 clones, 86% detected once. Source material: peripheral blood. The receptors here all came from a woman of 80 years or more in a cohort sampled during active or convalescent COVID-19.

The chain joins TRBV6-2 or TRBV6-3 to TRBJ1-5, with D hard to call. Germline lookup yields CDR1 MNHEY and CDR2 SVGEGT. The V and J ends lost 3 bases and 0 bases respectively, with 12 bases between them. The CDR3 contains 16 residues. CDR3: CASSYKERYSNQPQHF. In nucleotides, the CDR3 is TGTGCCAGCAGTTATAAGGAGCGATATAGCAATCAGCCCCAGCATTTT.

The rearrangement joins TRBV7-9 to TRBJ2-2; 8 bases line up with TRBD1. Germline V gene data show CDR1 as SEHNR and CDR2 as FQNEAQ (reference sequence). The length of the CDR3 is 16 residues. With 1 base clipped from V and 7 bases from J, the junction kept 8 bases outside the gene matches. DNA for the CDR3: TGTGCCAGCAGCTTAGATGCGACAGGGGTTAGCGGGGAGCTGTTTTTT. Translated, it gives CASSLDATGVSGELFF.

The chain is built from TRBV11-3 and TRBJ1-1; D is undetermined. The CDR3 extends over 14 amino acids. V was trimmed by 3 bases and J by 4 bases, leaving 12 bases between them. CDR1 and CDR2 (germline): SGHNT, YENEEA. CDR3 protein: CASSFDIRGTEAFF. The CDR3 DNA sequence: TGTGCCAGCAGCTTCGACATTCGGGGCACTGAAGCTTTCTTT.